Given below is one TCR beta chain in context. The antigen is unknown. These data belong to a study of T cells in narcolepsy. Study background: Enrolled donors included narcolepsy type 1 or type 2 patients and healthy controls. Overall study results and limits: Healthy controls reportedly lacked the autoreactive clonotypes serially found in patients' blood. HCRT-specific and TRIB2-specific autoreactive clonotypes appeared among same-patient CSF and blood CD4+ clonotypes.

Germline V CDR1 and CDR2: MNHEY, SVGAGI. The V and J ends lost 5 bases and 11 bases, in that order; junction bases with no gene match: 10. This CDR3 spans 13 amino acids. Sequencing used immunoSEQ multiplex PCR; TCRdb keeps in-frame clones, though not all of them. The data hold over 15,000 clones, with over 75% observed a single time. The TCR comes from a human donor in good health. The chain combines TRBV6-5 with TRBJ1-1; 8 bases map to TRBD1. Sample: memory (CD45RA-) CD4+ T cells from blood. The CDR3 DNA reads as TGTGCCAGCAGTGAATTCACAGGGGGAAGGGCTTTCTTT. It encodes CASSEFTGGRAFF.